This T cell receptor beta chain was identified during a study of blood T cell repertoires in COVID-19. For the study at large: Both acute and convalescent COVID-19 samples were obtained from the United States, Italy and Spain. Sources were T cells, B-cell-depleted T cells, or PBMCs; the material itself was cDNA or gDNA.

In the original analysis: Counts of nucleated cells, estimated from reference gene primer amplification, were obtained. Using immunoSEQ multiplex PCR, the repertoire was profiled, and TCRdb retains in-frame clones only, with some absent. That table supplies the V and J calls and clone size; D and trimming were determined from the DNA. The sample holds some 100,000 clones, less than 85% seen once. Trimming pared 3 bases from V and 7 bases from J, leaving 7 bases between. Germline V CDR1 and CDR2: SGHTA, FQGNSA. There are 13 residues in the CDR3. The rearrangement uses TRBV7-2 and TRBJ1-6; possible D gene TRBD1, 6 bases. The TCR sequence derives from a woman aged 55 to 70 with acute or convalescent COVID-19. Sequencing used peripheral blood. The chain's CDR3 is CASSFQGNSPLHF. In nucleotides, the CDR3 is TGTGCCAGCAGCTTCCAGGGGAATTCACCCCTCCACTTT.